The TCR beta chain described here comes from a study of regulatory T cells in long-lasting Graves disease. The time point: persistent/refractory GD, antithyroid drugs over 5 years with positive TRAb. There was RNA extracted from PBMCs, and the TCR library was made from it. Study conclusions and caveats: The number of shared public clonotypes was higher in persistent patients (approximately 2,600) than new patients (more than 850).

Through Arm-PCR of CDR3 regions and iRepertoire HTBI primers, TCR beta libraries were built. TCRdb re-called the multiplex PCR reads through MiXCR, storing one row per CDR3 protein. The table includes about 470,000 distinct CDR3 sequences, under 25% detected once. With regard to this clonotype: The antigen remains undetermined.

CDR3 length: 11 amino acids. Germline CDR1 and CDR2: SQVTM and ANQGSEA. Trimming took off 3 bases at V and 0 bases at J, with 2 bases between the two ends. The material sequenced was peripheral blood mononuclear cells (PBMCs), taken when the disease was refractory, from a patient treated with antithyroid drugs. The chain joins TRBV29-1 to TRBJ1-2, with no clear D. The clonotype was recovered from a female donor with Graves disease. The CDR3 sequence is CSVDTNYGYTF. The CDR3 DNA follows: TGCAGCGTTGACACTAACTATGGCTACACCTTC.